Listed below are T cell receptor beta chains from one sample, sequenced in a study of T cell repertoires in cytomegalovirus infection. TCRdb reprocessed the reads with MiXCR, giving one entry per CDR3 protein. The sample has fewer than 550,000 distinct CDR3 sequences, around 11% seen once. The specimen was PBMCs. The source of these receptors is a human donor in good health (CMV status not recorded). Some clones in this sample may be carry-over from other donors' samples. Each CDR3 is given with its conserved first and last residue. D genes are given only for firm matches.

CASSRGTITYNEQFF	TRBD2	TRBV6-2/TRBV6-3	15
CASSWRDYSTDTQYF	TRBD2	TRBV6-5	15
CASSWREEDTQYF	-	TRBV5-6	13
CASSLEPGGHTEAFF	TRBD1	TRBV11-2	15
CASSIVGGNWEQFF	-	TRBV19	14
CASTGAGPYEQYF	-	TRBV12-3/TRBV12-4	13
CASSLVLAGVDTQYF	TRBD2	TRBV5-5	15
CATSRDRRSPLHF	-	TRBV15	13
CASSIGTDISYNEQFF	-	TRBV19	16
CASSEASSQETQYF	-	TRBV6-1	14
CASSLVVRGRGQPQHF	TRBD1	TRBV7-8	16
CSAGKAQGTAAFF	-	TRBV20-1	13
CASSLRGTLHF	-	TRBV12-3/TRBV12-4	11
CASSFYAPSRDGELFF	-	TRBV12-3/TRBV12-4	16
CSARAARGFTDTQYF	TRBD2	TRBV20-1	15
CASSALEANYGYTF	-	TRBV7-9	14
CASSRGTGFYGQFF	TRBD1	TRBV6-1	14
CASSLLRNQPQHF	-	TRBV7-2	13
CASSPQLAAAYEQYF	-	TRBV7-9	15
CASSFGERQGHNEQYF	-	TRBV7-9	16
CASVGGTDTQYF	-	TRBV27	12
CASRKDRSGVPLHF	-	TRBV5-5	14
CASTAQAGTGELFF	-	TRBV7-6	14
CASSLTPSGPPDTQYF	TRBD2	TRBV13	16
CSARTSGGINEQFF	TRBD2	TRBV20-1	14
CSASDPAQTYGYTF	-	TRBV20-1	14
CASSMLAGGGEQYF	TRBD2	TRBV19	14
CASSPGQGESTEAFF	TRBD1	TRBV11-3	15
CASSWGLAMGEGYNEQFF	-	TRBV7-3	18
CSVQGAGGYTF	TRBD1	TRBV29-1	11
CATSRAGQGTYEQYF	-	TRBV15	15
CAITRVQGANEQYF	-	TRBV10-3	14
CASSLWGENTGELFF	-	TRBV23-1	15
CASSLYPQGRSNQPQHF	TRBD1	TRBV7-6	17
CASSLVASGGTDTQYF	TRBD2	TRBV7-8	16
CASSSGTGVGYTF	TRBD1	TRBV27	13
CASSLTGGDETQYF	-	TRBV7-3	14
CATSDSWGETGELFF	-	TRBV24-1	15
CASSDPNYGYTF	-	TRBV6-4	12
CASSLPGIVEAFF	-	TRBV28	13
CASRRGGQGNSPLHF	TRBD1	TRBV9	15
CASSPGIRVYEQYF	-	TRBV28	14
CASSQYRGRDTDTQYF	TRBD1	TRBV5-4	16
CASSPPRQGRWVREQYF	TRBD1	TRBV5-6	17
CASSQPGQGYGYTF	TRBD1	TRBV7-9	14
CASKDPGWTEAFF	-	TRBV27	13
CASSITGSADQPQHF	-	TRBV19	15
CSVGHYGYTF	-	TRBV29-1	10
CASRRGASTDTQYF	-	TRBV7-6	14
CASSLLRVAQHF	-	TRBV28	12
CASSPAYTSTGELFF	-	TRBV19	15
CASSQERYLNTGELFF	-	TRBV4-1	16
CASSPRDRDRYGYTF	TRBD1	TRBV7-2	15
CASSVGQGVSYEQYF	TRBD1	TRBV5-1	15
CASSSGGALTNEKLFF	-	TRBV11-2	16
CASSPSATVSYEQYF	-	TRBV11-2	15
CASSVTGGQGIYEQYF	TRBD1	TRBV28	16
CSADVSAGTGHTDTQYF	TRBD1	TRBV20-1	17